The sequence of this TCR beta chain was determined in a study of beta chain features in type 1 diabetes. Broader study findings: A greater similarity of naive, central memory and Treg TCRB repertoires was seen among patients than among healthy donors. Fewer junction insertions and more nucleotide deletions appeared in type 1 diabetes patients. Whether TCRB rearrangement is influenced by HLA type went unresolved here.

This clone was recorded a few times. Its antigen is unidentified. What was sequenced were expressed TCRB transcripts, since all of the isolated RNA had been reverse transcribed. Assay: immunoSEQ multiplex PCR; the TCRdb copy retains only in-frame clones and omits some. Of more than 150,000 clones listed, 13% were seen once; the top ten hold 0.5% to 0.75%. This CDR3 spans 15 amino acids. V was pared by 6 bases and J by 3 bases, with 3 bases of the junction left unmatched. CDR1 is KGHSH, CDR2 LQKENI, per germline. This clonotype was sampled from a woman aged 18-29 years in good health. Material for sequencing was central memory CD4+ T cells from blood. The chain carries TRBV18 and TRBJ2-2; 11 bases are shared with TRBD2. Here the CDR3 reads CASSLAGGDTGELFF. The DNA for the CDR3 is TGTGCCAGCTCTCTAGCGGGAGGAGACACCGGGGAGCTGTTTTTT.